The 19 T cell receptor beta chains in this list originate from one sample, sequenced in a study of CD8+ T cells in alopecia areata. TCR sequencing used cDNA made by reverse transcription of extracted RNA. The method was immunoSEQ multiplex PCR; TCRdb's version includes in-frame clones alone and lacks a portion of them. The sample contains about 300,000 clones, none of them singletons. Sorting of pooled cutaneous lymph node cells was based on CD4, CD8alpha, NKG2D, NKG2ACE and other markers. Sequencing input: CD4+ T cells sorted from a lymph node. The receptors originated from a C3H/HeJ mouse with alopecia areata. The strain bears MHC haplotype H2-k.

This clone was detected only a few times. Mouse names are used for the genes. CDR3 loop: CASSQDLGQGDNSPLYF. CDR3 DNA, as far as it was read: TGTGCCAGCAGCCAAGATCTCGGACAGGGGGATAATTCGCCC. The chain uses TRBV5 and TRBJ1-6, with TRBD1 identical over 10 bases. The observed sequence ends 3 residues before the CDR3 terminus, with the missing tail filled in from the germline J gene. TRBJ1-6 is recorded as an ORF, its role being uncertain. The CDR3 has 17 residues. V lost 0 bases, J lost 5 bases, and 4 bases stayed unmatched. Germline values: CDR1 LGHNA, CDR2 YNLKQL (reference sequence).

This clone was picked up a small number of times. Genes and germline are mouse. The missing CDR3 end, 4 residues past where the read stops, is filled in from the germline J gene. The genes are TRBV13-1 and TRBJ2-1; TRBD2 aligns across 10 bases. This CDR3 is 14 amino acids long. Looked up from germline, CDR1 is NSHNY and CDR2 is SYGAGN. The CDR3 region is CASSDWGLGAEQFF. CDR3 bases read: TGTGCCAGCAGTGATTGGGGACTGGGGGCT.

With respect to this clone: Gene and germline names: mouse. Sequencing ends 4 residues short of the CDR3 end; the germline J gene provides the rest. The same CDR3 can be traced to other DNA sequences in this sample. V is TRBV13-3 and J is TRBJ2-5; D not certain. Germline lookup yields CDR1 NNHDY and CDR2 SYVADS. There are 11 residues in the CDR3. CDR3 DNA, as far as it was read: TGTGCCAGCAGTGACAGAGAC. As protein: CASSDRD. The entire CDR3 protein reads CASSDRDTQYF.

In this sample, this clone turned up a few times. The germline and genes are mouse ones. With the read ending 4 residues before the CDR3 end, the germline J gene is used to fill in that end. In the same sample, other DNA sequences code for this CDR3. V usage is TRBV13-3 and J usage is TRBJ2-5, with TRBD1 identical over 7 bases. Trimming removed 1 base from V and 3 bases from J; junction bases left unmatched: 2. Germline V lookup: CDR1 NNHDY, CDR2 SYVADS. CDR3 length: 14 residues. The CDR3: CASSDPGQQDTQYF. The DNA read from the CDR3 is TGTGCCAGCAGTGATCCGGGACAGCAAGAC.

Remarks on this clone: All gene names here are mouse names. The CDR3 end is not reached by the read, which stops 4 residues before it; the germline J gene fills it in. The rearrangement links TRBV1 to TRBJ1-2; D is uncertain. Germline V gene data show CDR1 as NSQYPW and CDR2 as LRSPGD (reference sequence). V was clipped by 3 bases and J by 3 bases, with 5 bases between them. This CDR3 has 12 amino acids. The CDR3 DNA, read in part, is TGCACCTGCAGTGCTCAGGACTCC. Its translation is CTCSAQDS. The entire CDR3 sequence reads CTCSAQDSDYTF.

As to this clone: Mouse germline and gene names are used. The read falls 4 residues short of the CDR3 end, and the missing part is taken from the germline J gene. The V and J genes are TRBV13-3 and TRBJ2-1; TRBD1 matches at 11 bases. The germline V gene encodes CDR1 NNHDY and CDR2 SYVADS. The CDR3 has 14 residues. The CDR3 here is CASSFRDRGAEQFF. The covered CDR3 bases are TGTGCCAGCAGTTTCCGGGACAGGGGGGCT.

This clone was recorded a few times. These gene names are mouse names. The observed sequence ends 4 residues before the CDR3 terminus, with the missing tail filled in from the germline J gene. The identical CDR3 is also encoded by other nucleotide sequences in the sample. The chain has TRBV13-1 and TRBJ2-2; D uncertain. V lost 0 bases to trimming and J lost 0 bases, with 6 bases between them. The CDR3 has 15 amino acids. Germline CDR1 reads NSHNY; CDR2 reads SYGAGN. CDR3 in amino acids: CASSDATTNTGQLYF. CDR3 bases read: TGTGCCAGCAGTGATGCAACAACAAACACCGGG.

This clone has only a few counts. Each gene name is a mouse one. The CDR3 sequence is CTCSADLGGADEQYF. Partial CDR3 DNA: TGCACCTGCAGTGCAGATCTGGGGGGCGCCGAT. The chain joins TRBV1 to TRBJ2-7, with 8 positions matching TRBD2. With the read ending 4 residues before the CDR3 end, the germline J gene is used to fill in that end. In germline, CDR1 is NSQYPW, CDR2 LRSPGD (reference sequence). The CDR3 consists of 15 residues.

As for this clone: The listed genes are named as in mouse. The CDR3 is cut off 4 residues early in the read; its end comes from the germline J gene. The rearrangement joins TRBV5 to TRBJ2-7; 12 positions match TRBD2. CDR3 length: 16 residues. Per the germline V gene, CDR1 is LGHNA and CDR2 is YNLKQL (reference sequence). CDR3 sequence: CASSHPDWGGAYEQYF. The CDR3 bases that were read are TGTGCCAGCAGCCACCCAGACTGGGGGGGCGCGTAT.

In this sample, this clone turned up a few times. The germline and genes are mouse ones. The read terminates 4 residues ahead of where the CDR3 ends, so the germline J gene completes it. The sample has other DNA sequences that encode this CDR3 too. The chain has TRBV17 and TRBJ2-1; the D gene is possibly TRBD1 (5 bases). This CDR3 has 14 amino acids. Deletions cut 0 bases from V and 2 bases from J, with 5 bases between. Germline CDR1 MNHDT, CDR2 YYDKIL. The DNA read from the CDR3 is TGTGCTAGCAGTAGAGACAGGGACTATGCT. Protein: CASSRDRDYA. The entire CDR3 reads CASSRDRDYAEQFF.

This clone was counted a few times. Germline and genes here are mouse. The read terminates 4 residues before the CDR3 end, so the remaining end is supplied by the germline J gene. V usage is TRBV17 and J usage is TRBJ1-2; the match to TRBD1 covers 7 bases. Losses at the gene ends were 4 bases for V and 4 bases for J; bases not matched to a gene: 6. Germline CDR1 reads MNHDT; CDR2 reads YYDKIL. CDR3 length: 14 residues. The CDR3 is CASSNRGRSSDYTF. The covered CDR3 bases are TGTGCTAGCAGTAATAGGGGGCGAAGCTCC. The full variable domain, completed using reference TRBV17 and TRBJ1-2, is DTTVKQNPRYKLARVGKPVNLICSQTMNHDTMYWYQKKPNQAPKLLLFYYDKILNREADTFEKFQSSRPNNSFCSLYIGSAGLEYSAMYLCASSNRGRSSDYTFGSGTRLLVI.

In its sample, this clone was seen a few times. Genes and germline come from the mouse. The read finishes 4 residues shy of the CDR3 end, and the germline J gene is used to complete it. This chain joins TRBV13-1 and TRBJ2-7; D is perhaps TRBD2 (5 bases). Per germline, CDR1 NSHNY and CDR2 SYGAGN. The CDR3 extends over 14 amino acids. The V and J ends lost 0 bases and 0 bases respectively, with 7 bases between them. CDR3 sequence: CASSDDGVSYEQYF. The covered CDR3 bases are TGTGCCAGCAGTGATGATGGGGTCTCCTAT.

This clone was seen more than once but under ten times. Gene names refer to mouse genes. CDR3 residues: CAWSPGASYEQYF. Partial CDR3 DNA: TGTGCCTGGAGTCCAGGGGCGTCCTAT. The chain couples TRBV31 to TRBJ2-7; weak D call: TRBD1 (6 bases). With the read ending 4 residues before the CDR3 end, the germline J gene is used to fill in that end. Germline V lookup: CDR1 GKSSPN, CDR2 SITVG. This CDR3 spans 13 amino acids. V was clipped by 1 base and J by 1 base, with 8 bases between them.

This clone has more than one count but fewer than ten. Gene names are the mouse ones. With the read ending 4 residues before the CDR3 end, the germline J gene is used to fill in that end. V is TRBV13-3 and J is TRBJ2-1; D unresolved. Germline lookup yields CDR1 NNHDY and CDR2 SYVADS. Trimming removed 2 bases at V and 4 bases at J, with 4 bases between. The CDR3 sequence is 12 residues long. The part of the CDR3 DNA that was read is TGTGCCAGCAGTGAAAAGTATGCT. It translates to CASSEKYA. The entire CDR3 protein is CASSEKYAEQFF.

This clone occurred a few times. The gene names here belong to mouse. Other DNA sequences in the sample encode the same CDR3. The CDR3 here is CASSQAGGRDSDYTF. The sequenced part of the CDR3 DNA is TGTGCCAGCAGCCAAGCAGGGGGCCGGGACTCC. The chain is built from TRBV5 and TRBJ1-2; 8 positions match TRBD1. The CDR3 end lies 4 residues beyond the end of the read and is filled in from the germline J gene. V lost 1 base and J lost 3; bases outside the gene matches: 4. Germline V CDR1 and CDR2: LGHNA, YNLKQL (reference sequence). CDR3 length: 15 residues.

This clone was seen at least ten times. These gene names are mouse names. The read is 4 residues too short to cover the CDR3 end, so that end is filled in from the germline J gene. The rearrangement uses TRBV17 and TRBJ2-3; D is perhaps TRBD2 (6 bases). Trimming left V 1 base short and J 0 bases short, with 8 bases between. Germline values: CDR1 MNHDT, CDR2 YYDKIL. The CDR3 has 15 amino acids. The CDR3 is CASSRGGVSAETLYF. The CDR3 bases that were read are TGTGCTAGCAGTAGAGGGGGGGTTAGTGCAGAA.

On this clone itself: Gene names and germline match the mouse. Sequencing ends 4 residues short of the CDR3 end; the germline J gene provides the rest. This sequence joins TRBV31 and TRBJ2-3, with TRBD2 matching over 9 bases. The CDR3 is made up of 16 amino acids. The V and J ends lost 0 bases and 1 base, in that order; junction bases with no gene match: 5. The germline V gene encodes CDR1 GKSSPN and CDR2 SITVG. The CDR3 loop is CAWSLPAGGGAETLYF. CDR3 DNA (partial): TGTGCCTGGAGTCTACCCGCTGGGGGGGGTGCAGAA.

This clone was seen a handful of times. Gene names and germline refer to mouse. CDR3: CASSQEGGWGDGAEQFF. The CDR3 bases that were read are TGTGCCAGCAGCCAAGAGGGGGGCTGGGGGGATGGTGCT. The chain couples TRBV5 to TRBJ2-1, with TRBD2 matching 8 bases. The CDR3 end lies 4 residues beyond the end of the read and is filled in from the germline J gene. J was trimmed by 6 bases and V by 0 bases; bases with no gene match: 10. CDR3 length: 17 residues. Germline-derived CDR1 and CDR2 are LGHNA and YNLKQL (reference sequence).

For this clone: Gene names follow the mouse nomenclature. From the germline J gene comes the end of the CDR3, since the read stops 4 residues before it. This chain connects TRBV19 to TRBJ1-2, with D possibly TRBD1 on 6 matching bases. The CDR3 has 12 amino acids. CDR1 is FNHDT, CDR2 SITEND, per germline (reference sequence). CDR3 region: CASSINRDDYTF. The sequenced part of the CDR3 DNA is TGTGCCAGCAGTATAAACAGGGAC. The variable domain in full, completed from reference TRBV19 and TRBJ1-2, reads GGIITQTPKFLIGQEGQKLTLKCQQNFNHDTMYWYRQDSGKGLRLIYYSITENDLQKGDLSEGYDASREKKSSFSLTVTSAQKNEMAVFLCASSINRDDYTFGSGTRLLVI.